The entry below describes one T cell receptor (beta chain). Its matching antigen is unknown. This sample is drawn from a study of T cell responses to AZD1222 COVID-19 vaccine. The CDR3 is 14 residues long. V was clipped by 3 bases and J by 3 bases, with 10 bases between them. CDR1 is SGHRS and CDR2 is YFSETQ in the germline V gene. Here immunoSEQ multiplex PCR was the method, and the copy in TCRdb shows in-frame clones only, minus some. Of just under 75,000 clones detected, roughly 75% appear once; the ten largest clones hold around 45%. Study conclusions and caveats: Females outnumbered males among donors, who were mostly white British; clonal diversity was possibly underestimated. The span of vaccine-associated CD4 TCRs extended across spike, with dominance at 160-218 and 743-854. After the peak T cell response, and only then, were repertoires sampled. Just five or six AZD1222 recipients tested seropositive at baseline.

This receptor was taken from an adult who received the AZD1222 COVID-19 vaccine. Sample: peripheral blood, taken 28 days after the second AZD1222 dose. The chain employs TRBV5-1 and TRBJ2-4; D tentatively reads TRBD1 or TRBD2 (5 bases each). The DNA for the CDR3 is TGCGCCAGCAGCTCGAGGGGTGTCAAAAACATTCAGTACTTC. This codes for CASSSRGVKNIQYF. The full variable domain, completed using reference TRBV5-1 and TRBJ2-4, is KAGVTQTPRYLIKTRGQQVTLSCSPISGHRSVSWYQQTPGQGLQFLFEYFSETQRNKGNFPGRFSGRQFSNSRSEMNVSTLELGDSALYLCASSSRGVKNIQYFGAGTRLSVL.